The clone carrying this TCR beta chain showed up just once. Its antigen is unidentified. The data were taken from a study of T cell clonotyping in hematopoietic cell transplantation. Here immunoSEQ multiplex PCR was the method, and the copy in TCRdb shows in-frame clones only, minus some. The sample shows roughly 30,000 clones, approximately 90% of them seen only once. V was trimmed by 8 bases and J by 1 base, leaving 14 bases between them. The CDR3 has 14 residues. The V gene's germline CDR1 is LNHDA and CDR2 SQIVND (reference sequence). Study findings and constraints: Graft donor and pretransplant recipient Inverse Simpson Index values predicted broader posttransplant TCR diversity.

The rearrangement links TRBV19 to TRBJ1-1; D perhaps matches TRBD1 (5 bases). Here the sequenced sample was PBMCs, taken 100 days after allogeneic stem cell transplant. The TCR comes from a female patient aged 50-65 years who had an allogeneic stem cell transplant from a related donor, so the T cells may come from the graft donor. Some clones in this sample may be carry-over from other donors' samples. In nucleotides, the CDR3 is TGTGCCAGTGAGATGGCGCAGGGGAACACTGAAGCTTTCTTT. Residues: CASEMAQGNTEAFF.